This T cell receptor beta chain was obtained from a study of CD8+ T cells in alopecia areata. Study context: At a dose of 5 to 10 mg twice daily, oral tofacitinib was given to treated patients. General observations from the study: Patients showed less clear TCR sequence sharing than mice, possibly partly because of HLA diversity.

Details on this clone: Its antigen is not known.

Germline CDR1 is SGHRS and CDR2 is YFSETQ. The germline V and J ends were trimmed by 4 bases and 2 bases, with 13 bases remaining between them. The CDR3 sequence is 16 residues long. The sequencing template was cDNA reverse transcribed from extracted RNA. Here immunoSEQ multiplex PCR was the method, and the copy in TCRdb shows in-frame clones only, minus some. The data show roughly 5,700 clones, with 50% to 75% seen just once and 14% held by the top ten. Patients with alopecia areata provided lesional scalp punch biopsies as well as peripheral blood. The chain uses TRBV5-1 and TRBJ2-6; possibly TRBD1 for D (6 bases). This TCR derives from a human donor with alopecia areata. Source material: skin. The CDR3 DNA is TGCGCCAGCAGCGCGACAGGCTCACCTGGGGCCAACGTCCTGACTTTC. Translating it yields CASSATGSPGANVLTF.